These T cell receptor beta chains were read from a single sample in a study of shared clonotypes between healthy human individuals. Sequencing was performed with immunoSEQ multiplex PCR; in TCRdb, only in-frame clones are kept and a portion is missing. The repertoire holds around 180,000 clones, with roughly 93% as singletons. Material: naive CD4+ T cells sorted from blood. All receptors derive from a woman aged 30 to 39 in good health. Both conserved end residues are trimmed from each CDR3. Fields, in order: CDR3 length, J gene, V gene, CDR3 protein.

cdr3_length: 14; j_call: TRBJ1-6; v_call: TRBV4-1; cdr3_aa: ASSQEGTSFNSPLH
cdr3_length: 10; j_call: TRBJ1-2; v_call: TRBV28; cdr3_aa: ASRRTNYGYT
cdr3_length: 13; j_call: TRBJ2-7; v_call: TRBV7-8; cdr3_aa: ASSPGTSGNYEQY
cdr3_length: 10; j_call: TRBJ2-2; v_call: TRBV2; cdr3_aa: ASREGNGELF
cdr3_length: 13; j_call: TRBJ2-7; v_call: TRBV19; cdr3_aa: ASSRGTGYVYEQY
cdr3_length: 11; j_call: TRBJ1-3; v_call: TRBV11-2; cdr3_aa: ASARTAGNTIY
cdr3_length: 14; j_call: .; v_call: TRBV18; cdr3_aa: ASSYFGPGLDGEQY
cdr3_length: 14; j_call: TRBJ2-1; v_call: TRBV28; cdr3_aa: ASSRLEDSSHNEQF
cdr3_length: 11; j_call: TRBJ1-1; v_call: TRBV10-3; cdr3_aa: AIRDRESAEAF
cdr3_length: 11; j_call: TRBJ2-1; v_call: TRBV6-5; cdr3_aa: ASATQGPNEQF
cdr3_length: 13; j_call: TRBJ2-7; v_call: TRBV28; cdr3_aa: ASSPSGLASYEQY
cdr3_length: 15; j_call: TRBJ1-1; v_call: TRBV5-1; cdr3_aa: ASSLKTGANMNTEAF
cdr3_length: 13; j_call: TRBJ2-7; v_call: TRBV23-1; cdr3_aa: ASSQNGVLSYEQY
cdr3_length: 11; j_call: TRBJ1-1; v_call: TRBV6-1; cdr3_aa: ASSTVWNTEAF
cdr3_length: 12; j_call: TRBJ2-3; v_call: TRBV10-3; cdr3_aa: AISERADTDTQY
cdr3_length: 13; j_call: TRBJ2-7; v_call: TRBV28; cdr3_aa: ASTYSGTGNGEQY
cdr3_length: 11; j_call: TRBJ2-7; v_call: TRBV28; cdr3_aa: ASRRTDTYEQY
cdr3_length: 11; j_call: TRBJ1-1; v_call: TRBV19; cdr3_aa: ASSIFGNTEAF
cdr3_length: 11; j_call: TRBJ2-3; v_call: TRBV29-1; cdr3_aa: SAEGLGQDTQY
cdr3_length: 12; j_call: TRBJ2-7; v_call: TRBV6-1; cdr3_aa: ASIRTSGVYEQY
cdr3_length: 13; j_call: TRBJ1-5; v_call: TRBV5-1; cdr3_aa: ASSLGDREIQPQH
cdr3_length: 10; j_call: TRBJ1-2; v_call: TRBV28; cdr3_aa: AIRDSTYGYT
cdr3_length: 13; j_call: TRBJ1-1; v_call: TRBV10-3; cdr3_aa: AISVGDAQNTEAF
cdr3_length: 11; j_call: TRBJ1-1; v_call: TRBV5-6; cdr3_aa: ASSLILDTEAF
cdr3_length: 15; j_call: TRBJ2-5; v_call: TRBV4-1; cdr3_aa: ASSQAVGPAGGKTQY
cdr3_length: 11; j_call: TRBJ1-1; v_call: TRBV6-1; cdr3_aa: ASSEGGNTEAF
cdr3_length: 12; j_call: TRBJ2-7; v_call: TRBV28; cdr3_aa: ASRGGQGSYEQY
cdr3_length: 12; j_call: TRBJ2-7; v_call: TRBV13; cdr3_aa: ASSLRGPSHEQY
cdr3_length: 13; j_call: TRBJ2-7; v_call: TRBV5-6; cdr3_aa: ASSSPSFSPYEQY
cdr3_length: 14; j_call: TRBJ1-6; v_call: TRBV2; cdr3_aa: ASSVQDRAEGSPLH
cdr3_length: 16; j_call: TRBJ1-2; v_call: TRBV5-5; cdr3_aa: ASSRGGTGAIANYGYT
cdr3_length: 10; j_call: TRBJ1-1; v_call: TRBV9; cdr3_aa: ASSGEQSPAF
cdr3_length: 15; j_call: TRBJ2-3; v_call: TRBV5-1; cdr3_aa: ASSLSVAGQDTDTQY
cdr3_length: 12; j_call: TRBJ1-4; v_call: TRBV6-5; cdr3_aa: ASRPGGSNEKLF
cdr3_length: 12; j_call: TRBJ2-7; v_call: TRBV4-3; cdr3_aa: ASSQVSLADEQY
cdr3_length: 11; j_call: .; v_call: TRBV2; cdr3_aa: ASRPGTGGEQY
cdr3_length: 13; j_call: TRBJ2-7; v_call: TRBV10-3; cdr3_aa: ATQGLAGVGLEQY
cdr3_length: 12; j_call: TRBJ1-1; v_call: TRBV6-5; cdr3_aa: ASSYSTDRTEAF
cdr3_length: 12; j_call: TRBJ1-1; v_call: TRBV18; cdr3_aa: ASSSRVEDTEAF
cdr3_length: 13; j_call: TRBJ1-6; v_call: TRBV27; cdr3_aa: ASTLRWTVNSPLH
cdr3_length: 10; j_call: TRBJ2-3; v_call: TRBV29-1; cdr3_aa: SVGGSTDTQY
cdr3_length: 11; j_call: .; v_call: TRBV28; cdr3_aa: ASSWTSGTEQY
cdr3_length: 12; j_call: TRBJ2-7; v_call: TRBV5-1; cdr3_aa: ASSLSPGANEQY
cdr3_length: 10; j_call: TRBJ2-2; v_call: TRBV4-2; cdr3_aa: ASSTYTGELF
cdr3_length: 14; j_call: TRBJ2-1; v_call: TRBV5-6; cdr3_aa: ASSSKPGLAGDEQF
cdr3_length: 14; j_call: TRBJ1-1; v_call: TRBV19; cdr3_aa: ASSIASQRLNTEAF
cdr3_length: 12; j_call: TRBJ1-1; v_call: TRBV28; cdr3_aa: ASSGAIHGTEAF